Below are 19 T cell receptor beta chains sequenced from a single sample in a study of T cell responses to AZD1222 COVID-19 vaccine. Some clones are missing from TCRdb's copy, which holds only in-frame ones; the method was immunoSEQ multiplex PCR. This table holds some 150,000 clones, more than 85% found once. The sample in question was peripheral blood, obtained on day 0 of MenACWY control vaccination. These receptors originate from an adult in good health.

The chain links TRBV7-8 to TRBJ1-6; D gene ambiguous. There are 20 residues in the CDR3. Germline V lookup: CDR1 SGHVS, CDR2 FQNEAQ. Trimming removed 1 base at V and 0 bases at J, with 19 bases between. The CDR3 DNA reads TGTGCCAGCAGCTTAGATAGATATAGTGCAGCGAGCTCCTATAATTCACCCCTCCACTTT. It codes for CASSLDRYSAASSYNSPLHF.

The rearrangement uses TRBV15 and TRBJ2-5; the match to TRBD1 covers 8 bases. The ends lost 5 bases at V and 7 bases at J; junction bases unmatched: 9. This CDR3 region has 14 residues. Germline V gene lookup returns CDR1 LNHNV and CDR2 YYDKDF (reference sequence). The CDR3 DNA reads TGTGCCACCAGCGGTCCGGGACAGGAGTCGACCCAGTACTTC. Translated, it gives CATSGPGQESTQYF. Full variable domain (rest looked up from reference TRBV15 and TRBJ2-5): DAMVIQNPRYQVTQFGKPVTLSCSQTLNHNVMYWYQQKSSQAPKLLFHYYDKDFNNEADTPDNFQSRRPNTSFCFLDIRSPGLGDTAMYLCATSGPGQESTQYFGPGTRLLVL.

This chain joins TRBV5-8 and TRBJ1-4, with 7 bases lining up with TRBD1. This CDR3 comprises 17 residues. Losses at the gene ends were 5 bases for V and 4 bases for J; bases not matched to a gene: 14. Germline V lookup: CDR1 SGHTS, CDR2 YDEGEE. Here the CDR3 reads CASRSPVWDSGNEKLFF. As DNA, the CDR3 is TGTGCCAGCAGGTCGCCCGTCTGGGACAGTGGTAATGAAAAACTGTTTTTT.

On this clone itself: At the DNA level, this CDR3 is encoded by other sequences in the same sample as well. CDR3 nucleotide sequence: TGTGCCAGCAGCTTAGGGGCCGGGAACACTGAAGCTTTCTTT. Translating it yields CASSLGAGNTEAFF. The J gene is TRBJ1-1, the V gene TRBV7-3, with D maybe TRBD1 (5 bases). With 2 bases removed from V and 1 base from J, the gap between germline ends came to 8 bases. The CDR3 length is 14 residues. CDR1 and CDR2 from the germline V gene are SGHTA and FQGTGA.

This chain's CDR3 is CATSRDVGLQETQYF. The DNA of the CDR3 is TGTGCCACCAGCAGAGATGTAGGGCTCCAAGAGACCCAGTACTTC. This chain uses TRBV15 with TRBJ2-5, with D unclear. Trimming removed 0 bases at V and 1 base at J, with 9 bases between. The CDR3 is 15 amino acids. CDR1 and CDR2 from the germline V gene are LNHNV and YYDKDF (reference sequence).

This chain joins TRBV7-2 and TRBJ1-2, with TRBD1 identical over 7 bases. The germline gives CDR1 SGHTA, CDR2 FQGNSA. After removal of 0 bases from V and 5 bases from J, the junction contained 6 bases not matched to a gene. This CDR3 region has 15 residues. As DNA, the CDR3 is TGTGCCAGCAGCTTAGCTGGGGGACAGCTGTATGGCTACACCTTC. Its translation is CASSLAGGQLYGYTF.

The chain uses TRBV7-3 and TRBJ1-1; D uncertain. This CDR3 spans 13 amino acids. CDR1 SGHTA and CDR2 FQGTGA come from the germline V gene. The V and J ends lost 8 bases and 1 base respectively, with 11 bases between them. CDR3 in DNA: TGTGCCAGCGGGGTCTCTAAGAACACTGAAGCTTTCTTT. It is translated as CASGVSKNTEAFF.

The chain joins TRBV11-3 to TRBJ2-2, with D possibly called TRBD1 or TRBD2 (5 bases each). With 5 bases removed from V and 1 base from J, the gap between germline ends came to 14 bases. Germline CDR1 is SGHNT and CDR2 is YENEEA. CDR3 length: 16 residues. CDR3 DNA: TGTGCCAGCAGCCCCCGGGACGGAATGAACACCGGGGAGCTGTTTTTT. Its translation: CASSPRDGMNTGELFF.

The chain recombines TRBV5-6 with TRBJ1-2; D possibly corresponds to TRBD1 (5 bases). V was shortened by 4 bases and J by 4 bases, with 14 bases between the two germline ends. The germline V gene encodes CDR1 SGHDT and CDR2 YYEEEE. The CDR3 contains 14 residues. CDR3 residues: CASSAPGPAYGYTF. For the CDR3, the DNA is TGTGCCAGCAGCGCCCCGGGACCGGCCTATGGCTACACCTTC.

This sequence joins TRBV9 and TRBJ2-5; a possible D gene is TRBD2 (7 bases). The CDR3 loop spans 15 amino acids. Germline CDR1 and CDR2: SGDLS and YYNGEE. Trimming cost V 4 bases and J 5 bases, with 18 bases left between them. CDR3: CASSQLGGPWETQYF. The CDR3 DNA sequence: TGTGCCAGCAGCCAGTTGGGGGGGCCTTGGGAGACCCAGTACTTC.

The rearrangement uses TRBV10-3 and TRBJ1-1; perhaps TRBD1 as D (5 bases). V was pared by 11 bases and J by 1 base, with 17 bases between. The CDR3 runs 14 residues. From germline, CDR1 is ENHRY and CDR2 SYGVKD. CDR3 in DNA: TGTGCCGGCCGGTTCGGGAGGGGGAACACTGAAGCTTTCTTT. Translating gives CAGRFGRGNTEAFF.

This clone was recorded once. The chain carries TRBV2 and TRBJ2-2; D call uncertain. V was shortened by 7 bases and J by 5 bases, with 17 bases between the two germline ends. Germline V gives CDR1 SNHLY, CDR2 FYNNEI. The CDR3 sequence is 15 residues long. The CDR3 DNA sequence: TGTGCCAGCACTCGAGAATACGTAAAGACCGGGGAGCTGTTTTTT. This codes for CASTREYVKTGELFF.

The chain uses TRBV5-5 and TRBJ1-6; TRBD1 is a possible D gene (5 bases). Germline lookup yields CDR1 SGHKS and CDR2 YYEKEE (reference sequence). Trimming stripped 3 bases from V and 5 bases from J, with 21 bases between. There are 18 residues in the CDR3. This chain's CDR3 is CASSSLTTGQGNNSPLHF. For the CDR3, the DNA is TGTGCCAGCAGCTCACTAACCACGGGCCAGGGAAATAATTCACCCCTCCACTTT.

The rearrangement uses TRBV2 and TRBJ1-5; tentatively, D is TRBD1 (5 bases). The V and J ends lost 6 bases and 0 bases respectively, with 15 bases between them. The germline CDR1 and CDR2 sequences are SNHLY and FYNNEI. There are 16 residues in the CDR3. The CDR3, as DNA: TGTGCCAGCAGCGCCGACAGATTAGATAGCAATCAGCCCCAGCATTTT. Translated, it gives CASSADRLDSNQPQHF.

This clone showed up just a few times. The chain carries TRBV6-4 and TRBJ1-2; perhaps TRBD1 as D (5 bases). Germline lookup yields CDR1 MRHNA and CDR2 SNTAGT. This CDR3 has 16 residues. The ends were cut back, 3 bases at V and 8 bases at J, with 22 bases in the middle. The CDR3 here is CASSEIADKTSSGYTF. In DNA, the CDR3 is TGTGCCAGCAGTGAGATTGCGGACAAAACATCCTCAGGCTACACCTTC.

CDR3 amino acids: CSASLGTRNTEAFF. DNA of the CDR3: TGCAGTGCTAGTCTAGGGACACGGAACACTGAAGCTTTCTTT. V gene TRBV20-1 combines with J gene TRBJ1-1; D possibly corresponds to TRBD1 (6 bases). From germline, CDR1 is DFQATT and CDR2 SNEGSKA (reference sequence). The CDR3 has 14 residues. V was cut by 3 bases and J by 1 base, with 12 bases left in between.

J is TRBJ1-2 and V is TRBV20-1, with 7 bases fitting TRBD1. The CDR3 has 11 amino acids. V dropped 4 bases and J dropped 4; count of bases not matched to a gene: 0. Per the germline V gene, CDR1 is DFQATT and CDR2 is SNEGSKA (reference sequence). The CDR3 loop reads CSANRGYGYTF. The DNA for the CDR3 is TGCAGTGCTAACAGGGGCTATGGCTACACCTTC.

This clone has only one observation. This chain joins TRBV9 and TRBJ1-1; possible D gene TRBD1, 5 bases. The CDR3 length is 13 residues. V lost 3 bases, J lost 6 bases, and 12 bases lay in between. Germline CDR1 and CDR2: SGDLS and YYNGEE. CDR3 bases: TGTGCCAGCAGCGAGGGGATTTTGGCTGAAGCTTTCTTT. Amino acid sequence: CASSEGILAEAFF. The full variable domain, in which reference TRBV9 and TRBJ1-1 provide the parts outside the CDR3, is DSGVTQTPKHLITATGQRVTLRCSPRSGDLSVYWYQQSLDQGLQFLIQYYNGEERAKGNILERFSAQQFPDLHSELNLSSLELGDSALYFCASSEGILAEAFFGQGTRLTVV.

The rearrangement links TRBV15 to TRBJ1-3; a weak D match, TRBD1 (6 bases). Trimming shortened V by 0 bases and J by 1 base, and 22 bases separated the two germline ends. This CDR3 comprises 20 residues. Germline CDR1 LNHNV, CDR2 YYDKDF (reference sequence). CDR3 sequence reads: CATSRDPVGQRPRSGNTIYF. CDR3 nucleotide sequence: TGTGCCACCAGCAGAGATCCCGTAGGACAGCGCCCACGGTCTGGAAACACCATATATTTT.